The T cell receptor beta chain described here comes from a study of OX40 agonist ivuxolimab in advanced cancers. The data were produced by immunoSEQ multiplex PCR, yet TCRdb's version contains in-frame clones alone and is incomplete. Of around 19,000 clones listed, roughly 74% are singletons. Germline assignment: CDR1 SQVTM and CDR2 ANQGSEA. The length of the CDR3 is 15 residues. The junction had 6 bases not matched to a gene; V was cut back by 1 base and J by 0 bases. The chain is built from TRBV29-1 and TRBJ2-7; 7 bases line up with TRBD1. The TCR was taken from an adult with an advanced solid tumor such as melanoma, head and neck, liver or kidney cancer. The sample consisted of CD4+ or CD8+ T cells sorted from blood, taken in a trial of the OX40 agonist ivuxolimab. The CDR3 region is CSVEVPDRNSYEQYF. The CDR3 coding sequence is TGCAGCGTTGAAGTTCCGGACAGGAACTCCTACGAGCAGTACTTC.